The T cell receptor beta chain under discussion was sequenced for a study of T cells in Graves' hyperthyroidism and ophthalmopathy. Findings and caveats of the study: Most thyroid clonotypes that were expanded above 0.001 also turned up in blood. Ophthalmopathy was model-predicted a median about 6.7 months pre-onset.

Many counts were recorded for this clonotype. Its target is unknown. TCR beta CDR3 region amplification was performed from RNA transcripts. HTBI primers were used for first-round RT-PCR of the TCR CDR3. MiXCR, run by TCRdb on the multiplex PCR reads, gives a single entry per CDR3 protein. The sample contains about 600,000 distinct CDR3 sequences, around 16% of which appear only once. The CDR3 totals 15 residues. Trimming cost V 0 bases and J 4 bases; bases outside gene matches: 2. Per germline, CDR1 LGHDT and CDR2 YNNKEL (reference sequence). Exclusion of patients followed from uncontrolled infection, other autoimmune disease, pregnancy or lactation. On the basis of clinical symptoms, serum thyroxine and TRAb, thyroid ultrasound and orbital computed tomography, diagnoses were made.

The TCR comes from a woman between 40 and 55 years old with Graves' ophthalmopathy. Material for sequencing was blood. The V gene is TRBV3-1, the J gene TRBJ2-1, with 8 bases identical to TRBD1. The CDR3 DNA reads as TGTGCCAGCAGCCAAGAGACAGGGGCGTACAATGAGCAGTTCTTC. This sequence encodes CASSQETGAYNEQFF.